This is a list of T cell receptor beta chains from one sample in a study of radiation and T cells in renal cell carcinoma. The method was immunoSEQ multiplex PCR; TCRdb's version includes in-frame clones alone and lacks a portion of them. The sample lists about 16,000 clones; roughly 50% were seen once. Sequencing used tumor tissue, obtained from a patient whose treatment included radiotherapy and nephrectomy. These receptors all stem from a woman between 55 and 75 years old with renal cell carcinoma. The CDR3 runs from the conserved cysteine through the conserved F or W. A D gene is named only where the DNA matches it firmly. Where a row states a size, it is once, few, many or the class of an expanded clone; other rows omit it.

clone_size	j_call	v_call	d_call	cdr3_nt	cdr3_aa
.	TRBJ2-7	TRBV7-8	TRBD1	TGTGCCAGCAGTCAGACAGGGGCCCTGGGGGACGAGCAGTACTTC	CASSQTGALGDEQYF
few	TRBJ1-2	TRBV6-5	.	TGTGCCAGCAGTTACTCGATCAGGGCCTATGGCTACACCTTC	CASSYSIRAYGYTF
.	TRBJ2-7	TRBV27	TRBD1	TGTGCCAGCAGTTTCCGTAACAGGGGGCCTTCCTACGAGCAGTACTTC	CASSFRNRGPSYEQYF
few	TRBJ2-2	TRBV4-1	.	TGCGCCAGCAGCGAGCGGACGGCGTCGAACACCGGGGAGCTGTTTTTT	CASSERTASNTGELFF
.	TRBJ1-2	TRBV6-5	.	TGTGCCAGCAGCTCCAGCCTAATTGAAGGGAGAGCTTTC	CASSSSLIEGRAF
.	TRBJ1-1	TRBV29-1	.	TGCAGCGTTGCCGGGGCGACGAGGGTTAAGGGTGAAGCTTTCTTT	CSVAGATRVKGEAFF
many	TRBJ1-2	TRBV29-1	TRBD1	TGCAGCGTCCTTCCACAGGGGGCCCGGGGCTACACCTTC	CSVLPQGARGYTF
.	TRBJ2-4	TRBV2	.	TGTGCCAGCACCCCTGACAGCCTCAAAAACATTCAGTACTTC	CASTPDSLKNIQYF
.	TRBJ2-1	TRBV6-1	.	TGTGCCAGCAGTGAAGACTACGGGGGGCAGTTCTTC	CASSEDYGGQFF
medium-sized	TRBJ1-1	TRBV29-1	.	TGCAGCGCAAAGAACACTGAAGCTTTCTTT	CSAKNTEAFF
few	TRBJ2-7	TRBV2	.	TGTGCCAGCACCCAGCCCGGGGTCTACGAGCAGTACTTC	CASTQPGVYEQYF
.	TRBJ1-6	TRBV19	.	TGTGCCAGTAGTATCGGGGGAAACTATAATTCACCCCTCCACTTT	CASSIGGNYNSPLHF
.	TRBJ2-1	TRBV30	TRBD1	TGTGCCTGGATGCTGGGACAGGGGAGGGATGAGCAGTTCTTC	CAWMLGQGRDEQFF
few	TRBJ2-1	TRBV27	.	TGTGCCAGCAGTTTATGGGGCGTGAGAGAGCAGTTCTTC	CASSLWGVREQFF
.	TRBJ1-2	TRBV19	.	TGTGCCAGTAGTATAGACGACAGCTATGGCTACACCTTC	CASSIDDSYGYTF
.	TRBJ1-3	TRBV6-4	TRBD1	TGTGCCAGCAGTCGGACAGGGCTCAACTCTGGAAACACCATATATTTT	CASSRTGLNSGNTIYF
few	TRBJ2-1	TRBV6-5	.	TGTGCCAGCAGTGGACAGCCTCAATACAATGAGCAGTTCTTC	CASSGQPQYNEQFF
few	TRBJ2-3	TRBV4-2	TRBD2	TGTGCCAGCAGCCTGGGCATCCTAGCGGGCCTCACAGATACGCAGTATTTT	CASSLGILAGLTDTQYF
.	TRBJ2-1	TRBV9	TRBD2	TGTGCCAGCAGCATTGGTCCGGGACTAGTATACAATGAGCAGTTCTTC	CASSIGPGLVYNEQFF
few	TRBJ1-2	TRBV6-5	.	TGTGCCAGCAGACGCGACAGGAGGGGGACCTATGGCTACACCTTC	CASRRDRRGTYGYTF
.	TRBJ2-1	TRBV10-1	TRBD2	TGCGCCAGCAGTCCTATCGGACTAGCCGATGAGCAGTTCTTC	CASSPIGLADEQFF
once	TRBJ2-5	TRBV5-1	.	TGCGCCAGCAGCTTGAGGGGATCGTTGGAGACCCAGTACTTC	CASSLRGSLETQYF
few	TRBJ2-3	TRBV9	TRBD2	TGTGCCAGCAGCGTGGGGACTAGCGGGTACACAGATACGCAGTATTTT	CASSVGTSGYTDTQYF
.	TRBJ2-7	TRBV7-8	TRBD1	TGTGCCAGCAGCTCCGGCAGGGGGCGGCAGTACTTC	CASSSGRGRQYF
.	TRBJ1-5	TRBV28	.	TGTGCCAGCAGTTTATGGGGTGCGGAAGGTCAGCCCCAGCATTTT	CASSLWGAEGQPQHF
.	TRBJ1-1	TRBV5-1	TRBD1	TGCGCCAGCAGCCAAAGACAGGGAGGGACTGAAGCTTTCTTT	CASSQRQGGTEAFF
.	TRBJ2-1	TRBV6-4	TRBD2	TGTGCCAGCAGTGACTCGACTAGCGGGGACTACAATGAGCAGTTCTTC	CASSDSTSGDYNEQFF
few	TRBJ1-1	TRBV15	.	TGTGCCACCAGCGAGGGACCAGTGAACACTGAAGCTTTCTTT	CATSEGPVNTEAFF
.	TRBJ2-1	TRBV7-3	.	TGTGCCAGCAGCTTAGGCCAGGCCAATGAGCAGTTCTTC	CASSLGQANEQFF
.	TRBJ1-5	TRBV19	.	TGTGCCAGTAGTGCCCAACGGGGTGTTAGCAATCAGCCCCAGCATTTT	CASSAQRGVSNQPQHF
.	TRBJ2-6	TRBV6-1	.	TGTGCCAGCAGTGATGGGCCGTCCTCTGGGGCCAACGTCCTGACTTTC	CASSDGPSSGANVLTF
once	TRBJ2-1	TRBV28	.	TGTGCCAGCAGTATCGCAGGTGAGCAGTTCTTC	CASSIAGEQFF
.	TRBJ1-5	TRBV2	.	TGTGCCAGCAGTGAGCTATTTAGCAATCAGCCCCAGCATTTT	CASSELFSNQPQHF
.	TRBJ2-1	TRBV12-5	TRBD1	TGTGCTAGTGGTCAGCAGACAGGGTACTACAATGAGCAGTTCTTC	CASGQQTGYYNEQFF
.	TRBJ2-1	TRBV7-9	.	TGTGCCAGCAGCTCTAGGACAGCCCTATTGGATGAGCAGTTCTTC	CASSSRTALLDEQFF
.	TRBJ2-5	TRBV2	TRBD2	TGTGCCAGCTCCCTAACCAGAGCGGGGGCAGAGACCCAGTACTTC	CASSLTRAGAETQYF
.	TRBJ2-5	TRBV18	TRBD1	TGTGCCAGCTTAAGCCGACAGGGGGGAGGCGAGACCCAGTACTTC	CASLSRQGGGETQYF
.	TRBJ2-7	TRBV10-3	.	TGTGCCATCAGTGCGGAAAGCGAGCAGTACTTC	CAISAESEQYF
.	TRBJ2-7	TRBV13	.	TGTGCCAGCACACGCTCAGAGGACGGACCCGGCGTCCCCCTTTTGCTTCGTAAGAAGTACTTC	CASTRSEDGPGVPLLLRKKYF
.	TRBJ1-6	TRBV6-5	TRBD1	TGTGCCAGCACGACGGGACAGCCTAATTCACCCCTCCACTTT	CASTTGQPNSPLHF
.	TRBJ1-2	TRBV9	TRBD1	TGTGCCAGCAGCCCCACGACAGGGGGATCTGGCGGCTACACCTTC	CASSPTTGGSGGYTF